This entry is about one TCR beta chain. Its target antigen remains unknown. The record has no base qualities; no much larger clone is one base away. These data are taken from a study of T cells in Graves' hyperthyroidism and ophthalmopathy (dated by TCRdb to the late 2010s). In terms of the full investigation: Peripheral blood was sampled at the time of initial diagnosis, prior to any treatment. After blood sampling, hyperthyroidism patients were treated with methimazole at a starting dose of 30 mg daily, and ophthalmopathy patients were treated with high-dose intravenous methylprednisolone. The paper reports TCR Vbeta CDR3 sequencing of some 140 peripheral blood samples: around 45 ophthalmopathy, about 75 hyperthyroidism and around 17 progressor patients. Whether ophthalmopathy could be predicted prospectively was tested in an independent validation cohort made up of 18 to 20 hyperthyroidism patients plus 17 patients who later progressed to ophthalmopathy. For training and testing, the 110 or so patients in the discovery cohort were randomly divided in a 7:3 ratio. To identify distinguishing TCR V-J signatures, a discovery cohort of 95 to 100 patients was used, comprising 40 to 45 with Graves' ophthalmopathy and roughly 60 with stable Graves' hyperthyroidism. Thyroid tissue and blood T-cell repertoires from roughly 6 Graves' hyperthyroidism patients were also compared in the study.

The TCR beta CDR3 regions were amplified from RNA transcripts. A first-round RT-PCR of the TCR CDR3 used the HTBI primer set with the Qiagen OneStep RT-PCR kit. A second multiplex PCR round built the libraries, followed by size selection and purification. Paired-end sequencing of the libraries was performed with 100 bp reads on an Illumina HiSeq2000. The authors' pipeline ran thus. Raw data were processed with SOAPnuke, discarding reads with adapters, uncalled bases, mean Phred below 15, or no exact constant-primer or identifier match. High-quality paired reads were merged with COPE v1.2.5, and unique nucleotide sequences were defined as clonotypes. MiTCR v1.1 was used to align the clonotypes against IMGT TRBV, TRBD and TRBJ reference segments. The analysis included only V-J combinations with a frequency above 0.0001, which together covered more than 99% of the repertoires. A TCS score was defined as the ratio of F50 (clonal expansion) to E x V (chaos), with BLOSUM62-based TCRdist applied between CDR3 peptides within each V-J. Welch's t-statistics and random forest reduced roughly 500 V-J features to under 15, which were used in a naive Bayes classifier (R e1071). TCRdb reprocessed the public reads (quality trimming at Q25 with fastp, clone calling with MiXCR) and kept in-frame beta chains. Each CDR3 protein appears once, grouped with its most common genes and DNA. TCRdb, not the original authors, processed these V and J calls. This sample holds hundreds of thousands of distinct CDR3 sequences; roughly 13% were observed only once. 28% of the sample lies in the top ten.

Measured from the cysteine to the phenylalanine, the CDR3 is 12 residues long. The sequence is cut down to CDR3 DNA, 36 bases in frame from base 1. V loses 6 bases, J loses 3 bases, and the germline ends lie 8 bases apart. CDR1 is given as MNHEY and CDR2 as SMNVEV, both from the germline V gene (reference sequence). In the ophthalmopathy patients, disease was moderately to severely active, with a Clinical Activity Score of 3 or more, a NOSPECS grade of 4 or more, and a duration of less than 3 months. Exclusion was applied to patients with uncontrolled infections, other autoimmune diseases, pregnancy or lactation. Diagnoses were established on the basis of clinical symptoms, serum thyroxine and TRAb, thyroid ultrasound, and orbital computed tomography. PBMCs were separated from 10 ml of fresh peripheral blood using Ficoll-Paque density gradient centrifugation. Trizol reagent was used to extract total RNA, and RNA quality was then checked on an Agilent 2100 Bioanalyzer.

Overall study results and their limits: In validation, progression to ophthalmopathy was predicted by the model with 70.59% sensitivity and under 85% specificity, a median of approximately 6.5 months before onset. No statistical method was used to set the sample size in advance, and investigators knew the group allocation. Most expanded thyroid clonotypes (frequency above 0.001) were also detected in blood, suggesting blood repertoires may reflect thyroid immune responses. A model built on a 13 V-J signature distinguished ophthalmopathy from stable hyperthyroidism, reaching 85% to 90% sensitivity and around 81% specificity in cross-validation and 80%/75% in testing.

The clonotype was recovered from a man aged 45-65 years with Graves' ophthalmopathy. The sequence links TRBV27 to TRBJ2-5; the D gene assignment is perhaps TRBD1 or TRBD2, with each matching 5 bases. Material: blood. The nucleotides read TGTGCCAGCAGATGGGGGAAAGAGACCCAGTACTTC. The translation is CASRWGKETQYF.